This TCR beta chain was recovered during a study of T cells in Graves' hyperthyroidism and ophthalmopathy. This clonotype was seen at least ten times. Its specificity is unknown. Template material for amplifying TCR beta CDR3 regions consisted of RNA transcripts. The primer set for the first-round RT-PCR of the TCR CDR3 was HTBI. TCRdb reanalysed the multiplex PCR reads using MiXCR and keeps one entry per CDR3 protein. This sample yields hundreds of thousands of distinct CDR3 sequences, of which roughly 15% are seen a single time; over 10% belongs to the top ten. Whole-study results and caveats: Blood also carried most thyroid clonotypes expanded above 0.001.

With duration under 3 months, ophthalmopathy was active: Clinical Activity Score at least 3, NOSPECS at least 4. Lactation, pregnancy, other autoimmune disease or uncontrolled infection led to exclusion of patients. For the diagnoses, clinical symptoms, serum thyroxine and TRAb, thyroid ultrasound and orbital computed tomography were used. Sequencing was performed on blood. The sequence was obtained from a man aged 18 to 29 with Graves' ophthalmopathy.

The CDR3 DNA reads TGCAGTGCTAGAGATGTTGGGCGGGAGATCAATGAGCAGTTCTTC. This sequence encodes CSARDVGREINEQFF. This chain joins TRBV20-1 and TRBJ2-1, with 7 positions matching TRBD2. Trimming cost V 0 bases and J 6 bases; bases outside gene matches: 8. This CDR3 contains 15 residues. Germline V gene lookup returns CDR1 DFQATT and CDR2 SNEGSKA (reference sequence).